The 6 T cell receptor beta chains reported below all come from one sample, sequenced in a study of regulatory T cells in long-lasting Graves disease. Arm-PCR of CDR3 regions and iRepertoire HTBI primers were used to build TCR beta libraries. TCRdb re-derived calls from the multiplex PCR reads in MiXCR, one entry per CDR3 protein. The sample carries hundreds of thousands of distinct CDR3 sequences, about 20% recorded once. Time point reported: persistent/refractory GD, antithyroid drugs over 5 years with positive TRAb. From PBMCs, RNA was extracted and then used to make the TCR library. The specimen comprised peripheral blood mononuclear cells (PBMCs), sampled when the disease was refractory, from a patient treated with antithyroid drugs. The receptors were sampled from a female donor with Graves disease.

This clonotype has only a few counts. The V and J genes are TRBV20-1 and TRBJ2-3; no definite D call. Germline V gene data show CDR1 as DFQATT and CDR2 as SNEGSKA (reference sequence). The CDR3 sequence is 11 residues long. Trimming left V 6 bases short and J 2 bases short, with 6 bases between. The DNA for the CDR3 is TGCAGTGCCCCCCCCACAGATACGCAGTATTTT. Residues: CSAPPTDTQYF.

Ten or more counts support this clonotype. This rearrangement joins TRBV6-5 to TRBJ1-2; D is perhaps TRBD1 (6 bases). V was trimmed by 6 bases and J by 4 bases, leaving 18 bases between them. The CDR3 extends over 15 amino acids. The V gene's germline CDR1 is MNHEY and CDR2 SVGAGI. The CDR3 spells CASRYRDKPFYGYTF. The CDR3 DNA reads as TGTGCCAGCAGATACCGGGACAAGCCGTTCTATGGCTACACCTTC.

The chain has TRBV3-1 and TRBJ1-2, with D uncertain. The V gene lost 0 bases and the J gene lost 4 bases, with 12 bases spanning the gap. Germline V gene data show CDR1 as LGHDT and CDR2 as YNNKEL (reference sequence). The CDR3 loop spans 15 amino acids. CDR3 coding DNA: TGTGCCAGCAGCCAAGATGGAAGGGCAGTCTATGGCTACACCTTC. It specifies CASSQDGRAVYGYTF.

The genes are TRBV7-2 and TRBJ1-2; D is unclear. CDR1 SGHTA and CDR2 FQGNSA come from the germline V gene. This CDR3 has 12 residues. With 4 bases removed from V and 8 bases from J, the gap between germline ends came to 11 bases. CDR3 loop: CASSSISGGYTF. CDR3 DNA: TGTGCCAGCAGCTCGATCTCGGGGGGCTACACCTTC.

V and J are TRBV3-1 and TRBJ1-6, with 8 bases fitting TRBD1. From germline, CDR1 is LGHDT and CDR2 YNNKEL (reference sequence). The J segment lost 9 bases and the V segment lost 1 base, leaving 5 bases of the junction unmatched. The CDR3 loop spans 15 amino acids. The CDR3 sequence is CASSQGQGQGSPLHF. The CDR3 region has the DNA TGTGCCAGCAGCCAAGGACAGGGGCAAGGTTCACCCCTCCACTTT.

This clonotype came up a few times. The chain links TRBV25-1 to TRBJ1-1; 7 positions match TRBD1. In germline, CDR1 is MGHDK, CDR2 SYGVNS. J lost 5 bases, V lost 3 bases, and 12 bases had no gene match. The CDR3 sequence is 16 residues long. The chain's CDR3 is CASSDGQGVGRTEAFF. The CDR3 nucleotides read TGTGCCAGCAGTGATGGGCAGGGGGTGGGAAGGACTGAAGCTTTCTTT. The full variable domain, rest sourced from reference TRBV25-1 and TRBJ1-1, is EADIYQTPRYLVIGTGKKITLECSQTMGHDKMYWYQQDPGMELHLIHYSYGVNSTEKGDLSSESTVSRIRTEHFPLTLESARPSHTSQYLCASSDGQGVGRTEAFFGQGTRLTVV.